Below, 13 T cell receptor beta chains from the same sample are listed, as sequenced in a study of blood T cell repertoires in COVID-19. The assay was immunoSEQ multiplex PCR, and TCRdb's table has in-frame clones only and misses some. Seen here are over 110,000 clones, under 90% observed once, and the top ten hold roughly 3.9%. The specimen sequenced was PBMCs or T cells enriched from blood (not recorded which). These receptors were collected from a man aged 50 to 59 in a cohort exposed to, infected with or recovered from COVID-19 (not recorded which).

The V and J genes are TRBV9 and TRBJ1-3; D may be TRBD1 (6 bases). With 3 bases removed from V and 3 bases from J, the gap between germline ends came to 13 bases. The CDR3 consists of 15 residues. Germline CDR1 and CDR2: SGDLS and YYNGEE. CDR3 bases: TGTGCCAGCAGCGCCTCGACAGGCTTTGGAAACACCATATATTTT. It encodes CASSASTGFGNTIYF. Looking up the rest from reference TRBV9 and TRBJ1-3 gives the full variable domain: DSGVTQTPKHLITATGQRVTLRCSPRSGDLSVYWYQQSLDQGLQFLIQYYNGEERAKGNILERFSAQQFPDLHSELNLSSLELGDSALYFCASSASTGFGNTIYFGEGSWLTVV.

This clone showed up just once. The genes are TRBV5-8 and TRBJ1-2; D is possibly TRBD1 (6 bases). This CDR3 is 14 amino acids long. The germline gives CDR1 SGHTS, CDR2 YDEGEE. Trimming took 2 bases from V and 2 from J, leaving 10 bases between them. This chain's CDR3 is CASSLGQLNYGYTF. CDR3 coding DNA: TGTGCCAGCAGCTTAGGACAGCTAAACTATGGCTACACCTTC.

The rearrangement joins TRBV20-1 to TRBJ2-5; D is ambiguous. This CDR3 spans 11 amino acids. Germline-derived CDR1 and CDR2 are DFQATT and SNEGSKA (reference sequence). Trimming took off 6 bases at V and 5 bases at J, with 10 bases between the two ends. As DNA, the CDR3 is TGCAGTGCCACTCCGCGGGAGACCCAGTACTTC. Protein sequence: CSATPRETQYF.

This clone came up once. V is TRBV3-1 (or the pseudogene TRBV3-2) and J is TRBJ2-7; 7 bases are a match to TRBD1. Unmatched junction bases numbered 14, after V lost 0 bases and J lost 0 bases. The CDR3 consists of 19 residues. Germline V gene lookup returns CDR1 LGHDT and CDR2 YNNKEL (reference sequence). The CDR3 DNA is TGTGCCAGCAGCCAAGAAGGACAGGCCGGCTCCGACAGCTCCTACGAGCAGTACTTC. As protein: CASSQEGQAGSDSSYEQYF.

This chain joins TRBV19 and TRBJ2-3; a weak D match, TRBD1 (6 bases). The germline V and J ends were trimmed by 6 bases and 4 bases, with 8 bases remaining between them. The CDR3 totals 12 residues. Germline CDR1 LNHDA, CDR2 SQIVND (reference sequence). This CDR3 is CASRGAADTQYF. The CDR3 DNA is TGTGCCAGTAGGGGGGCGGCAGATACGCAGTATTTT.

CDR3 DNA: TGCAGTGCTAGTCCTACCTCGTACCAAGAGACCCAGTACTTC. Translated: CSASPTSYQETQYF. The chain employs TRBV20-1 and TRBJ2-5; no clear D. CDR1 and CDR2 (germline): DFQATT, SNEGSKA (reference sequence). V lost 3 bases and J 0 bases, leaving 11 bases between the germline ends. The CDR3 is made up of 14 amino acids.

This chain connects TRBV6-2 or TRBV6-3 to TRBJ1-2; 8 bases align to TRBD1. The CDR3 runs 13 residues. Germline V CDR1 and CDR2: MNHEY, SVGEGT. Germline trimming cut 5 bases from V and 2 bases from J; bases unmatched to any gene: 1. CDR3 DNA sequence: TGTGCCAGCAGTCCAGGGGGCAACTATGGCTACACCTTC. This gives the protein CASSPGGNYGYTF.

The gene calls are TRBV7-2 and TRBJ2-3; D unclear. This CDR3 has 14 amino acids. With 3 bases removed from V and 4 bases from J, the gap between germline ends came to 11 bases. CDR1 SGHTA and CDR2 FQGNSA come from the germline V gene. Here the CDR3 reads CASSLWATADTQYF. The CDR3 nucleotides are TGTGCCAGCAGCTTGTGGGCAACGGCAGATACGCAGTATTTT.

CDR3 amino acids: CAWGRVSSNYGYTF. The DNA of the CDR3 is TGTGCCTGGGGGAGGGTTTCGTCTAACTATGGCTACACCTTC. This chain links TRBV30 with TRBJ1-2; the D is unclear. Germline loops: CDR1 GTSNPN, CDR2 SVGIG (reference sequence). This CDR3 region has 14 residues. With 5 bases removed from V and 0 bases from J, the gap between germline ends came to 13 bases. Full variable domain (rest looked up from reference TRBV30 and TRBJ1-2): SQTIHQWPATLVQPVGSPLSLECTVEGTSNPNLYWYRQAAGRGLQLLFYSVGIGQISSEVPQNLSASRPQDRQFILSSKKLLLSDSGFYLCAWGRVSSNYGYTFGSGTRLTVV.

This rearrangement joins TRBV9 to TRBJ2-5; D possibly corresponds to TRBD2 (6 bases). This CDR3 has 14 residues. Deletions cut 3 bases from V and 1 base from J, with 10 bases between. Germline V gene data show CDR1 as SGDLS and CDR2 as YYNGEE. CDR3 nucleotide sequence: TGTGCCAGCAGCGACGGGGACTTCCAAGAGACCCAGTACTTC. This encodes CASSDGDFQETQYF.

The chain links TRBV4-3 to TRBJ2-3; TRBD2 agrees at 10 bases. With 0 bases clipped from V and 5 bases from J, the junction kept 5 bases outside the gene matches. The length of the CDR3 is 16 residues. Germline lookup yields CDR1 LGHNA and CDR2 YSLEER. Here the CDR3 reads CASSQDASGGIDTQYF. CDR3 bases: TGCGCCAGCAGCCAAGATGCTAGCGGGGGTATAGATACGCAGTATTTT.

This clone has a handful of counts. The V call is TRBV5-1, the J call TRBJ2-4; TRBD1 matches 9 bases. The CDR3 covers 19 residues. From germline, CDR1 is SGHRS and CDR2 YFSETQ. V lost 4 bases, J lost 0 bases, and 14 bases stayed unmatched. In DNA, the CDR3 is TGCGCCAGCAGCCCGGGGGACAGGGTAGGCAACGAAGCCAAAAACATTCAGTACTTC. It encodes CASSPGDRVGNEAKNIQYF.

The rearrangement joins TRBV28 to TRBJ1-5; maybe TRBD1 (6 bases). Per the germline V gene, CDR1 is MDHEN and CDR2 is SYDVKM. This CDR3 is 14 amino acids long. The germline V and J ends were trimmed by 2 bases and 6 bases, with 11 bases remaining between them. DNA of the CDR3: TGTGCCAGCAGTTTACCGGGGGGCGGTCAGCCCCAGCATTTT. Protein product: CASSLPGGGQPQHF.